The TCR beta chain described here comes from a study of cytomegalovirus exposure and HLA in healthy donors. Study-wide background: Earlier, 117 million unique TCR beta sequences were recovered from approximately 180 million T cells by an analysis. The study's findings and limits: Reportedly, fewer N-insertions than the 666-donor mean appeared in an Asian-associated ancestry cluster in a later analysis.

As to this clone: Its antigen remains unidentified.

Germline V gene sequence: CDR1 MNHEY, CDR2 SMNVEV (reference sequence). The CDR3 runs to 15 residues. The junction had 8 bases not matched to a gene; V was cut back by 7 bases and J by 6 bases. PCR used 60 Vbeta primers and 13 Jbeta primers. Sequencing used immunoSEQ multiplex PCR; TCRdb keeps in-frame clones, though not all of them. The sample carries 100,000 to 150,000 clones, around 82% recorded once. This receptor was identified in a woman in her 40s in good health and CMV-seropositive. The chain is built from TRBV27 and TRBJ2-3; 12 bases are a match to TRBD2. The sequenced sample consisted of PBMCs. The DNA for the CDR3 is TGTGCCAGCAAGATACTAGCGGGAGGTAGGGATACGCAGTATTTT. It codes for CASKILAGGRDTQYF.